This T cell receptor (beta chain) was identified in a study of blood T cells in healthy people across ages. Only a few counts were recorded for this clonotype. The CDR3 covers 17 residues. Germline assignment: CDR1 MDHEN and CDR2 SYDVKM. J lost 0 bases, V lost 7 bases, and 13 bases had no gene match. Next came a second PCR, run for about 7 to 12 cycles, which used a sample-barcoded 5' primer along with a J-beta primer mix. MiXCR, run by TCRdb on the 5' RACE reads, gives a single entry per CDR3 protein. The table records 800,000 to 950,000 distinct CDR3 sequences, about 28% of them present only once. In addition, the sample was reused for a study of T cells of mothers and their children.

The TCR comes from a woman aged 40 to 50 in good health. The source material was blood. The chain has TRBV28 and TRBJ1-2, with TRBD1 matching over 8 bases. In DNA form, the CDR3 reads TGTGCCAGCAAGTCTCCCCTGCAACAGGGGGCTAACTATGGCTACACCTTC. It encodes CASKSPLQQGANYGYTF.